This T cell receptor (beta chain) was recorded in a study of siplizumab effects on memory and regulatory T cells (dated by TCRdb to between 2019 and 2020). Regarding the research as a whole: The effect of the anti-CD2 antibody siplizumab on alloreactive T-cell subsets was examined in allogeneic mixed lymphocyte reactions constructed from human PBMCs. The paper's findings and limits, for the study overall: Unstimulated naive T cells appeared more diverse than memory T cells, and naive cells seemed to contribute substantially to the alloresponse. Whether proliferating Tregs from siplizumab cultures actually had suppressive function was not functionally confirmed. Because sequences at frequencies below about 10^-5 were poorly captured, only a minor fraction of alloreactive clones could be mapped back to unstimulated subsets. The cumulative frequency of alloreactive sequences that could be traced back to unstimulated CD4+ memory T cells was significantly reduced by siplizumab. Roughly 75-97% of proliferating CD4+ or CD8+ clones could not be assigned a naive or memory phenotype. Among mappable alloreactive CD4+ clones, an average Treg-derived fraction of roughly 70% was observed with siplizumab, compared with approximately 30% in control reactions.

Looking up the germline V gene yields CDR1 MNHNS and CDR2 SASEGT. The CDR3 spans 15 residues, from the cysteine through the phenylalanine. The kept DNA is CDR3 alone, 45 bases in frame from the first base. Trimming leaves V shorter by 5 bases and J shorter by 8 bases, with the junction holding 11 bases beyond the gene matches. In addition, sequencing in three donor pairs included unstimulated CD8+ effector memory subsets alongside CD4+ naive, CD8+ naive, CD8+ TEMRA and CD4+ memory subsets. TCRbeta CDR3 sequencing was performed on sorted unstimulated T cells and on proliferating T cells recovered from mixed lymphocyte reactions. Fresh whole blood from under 13 HLA-typed healthy donors was used as the source from which PBMCs were isolated. Remarks on this clone: Its antigen is not yet known. The record has no base qualities; no much larger clone is one base away.

The method was the immunoSEQ multiplex PCR assay. Each sample had 90,000 to 100,000 TCR templates assayed by the deep sequencing platform. Genomic DNA extracted from sorted T cells was the material used for TCRbeta CDR3 sequencing. The authors' pipeline ran thus. The R programming language was used for the clonal analysis of the TCRbeta CDR3 data. Unstimulated samples were compared with post-reaction CFSE-low samples to define alloreactive CD4+ and CD8+ clones. Regulatory or non-regulatory origin of alloreactive CD4+ clones was assigned by matching sequences to the sorted unstimulated Treg and non-Treg repertoires. TCRdb limited this immuneACCESS table to in-frame rearrangements with V and J called. A share of clones is missing; checked studies link under half to unresolved V genes, and the rest is unexplained. That table furnishes V, J and clone size, whereas the DNA furnished D and trimming. The sample has roughly 25,000 clones on record, 65% to 90% of them singletons. The ten largest clones take up around 25% of the sample.

This TCR was sampled from a human donor in good health. The chain was built from TRBV6-1 and TRBJ1-2; 10 bases in the middle match TRBD1. Source material: memory CD4+ T cells sorted from blood. Sample cell subset or site, as interpreted from the label and publication: unstimulated CD4+ memory T cells. DNA sequence: TGTGCCAGCAGTAATCCGGGACAGGGGATCTTGGGCTACACCTTC. Translated, it gives CASSNPGQGILGYTF.